This T cell receptor beta chain stems from a study of neurological immune-mediated disorders. With V trimmed by 2 bases and J by 0 bases, 3 bases remained unmatched. The CDR3 contains 16 residues. Germline lookup yields CDR1 SGHRS and CDR2 YFSETQ. Study-wide findings and caveats: Levels of TCR clonal expansion peaked in HTLV-1-associated myelopathy and reached their lowest in multiple sclerosis, under those of healthy controls.

With 10-nucleotide random UMIs, 5'RACE was used to make the cDNA. Each CDR3 protein is one row after TCRdb ran MiXCR on the 5' RACE reads. The data contain fewer than 50,000 distinct CDR3 sequences, about 13% of them singletons. This clonotype showed up many times. Its cognate antigen is unknown. Noted time point: longitudinal time-point 3. The source material was PBMCs. The receptor comes from a male donor with HTLV-1-associated myelopathy (HAM/TSP). The gene calls are TRBV5-1 and TRBJ2-7; the match to TRBD2 covers 12 bases. CDR3 sequence (DNA): TGCGCCAGCAGCTTCACTAGCGGGGGGATCTCCTACGAGCAGTACTTC. Encoded protein: CASSFTSGGISYEQYF.